This T cell receptor beta chain was captured in a study of identical twins. Only a few counts were recorded for this clonotype. Its antigen is undetermined. Findings of the study overall: Compared with unrelated sharing, twin-shared out-of-frame alpha sequences had more low-probability sequences.

TCRdb called the 5' RACE reads again in MiXCR, with one record for every CDR3 protein. The sample yields roughly 240,000 distinct CDR3 sequences, approximately 7.8% seen once. The CDR3 loop spans 13 amino acids. J gave up 4 bases and V 8 bases, and 1 base lay outside the gene matches. Germline loops: CDR1 ENHRY, CDR2 SYGVKD. In addition, the sample was reused for a study of yellow fever vaccine responses in identical twins.

The chain recombines TRBV10-3 with TRBJ2-1; 11 bases are shared with TRBD1. The sample comprised CD8+ T cells sorted from blood. The TCR was taken from a woman under 30 in good health. The CDR3 protein is CAIGTGGYNEQFF. CDR3 bases: TGTGCCATCGGGACAGGGGGGTACAATGAGCAGTTCTTC.